The 27 T cell receptor beta chains below come from one sample, sequenced in a study of prognosis after radiotherapy for stage I lung cancer (dated by TCRdb to the early 2020s). The reads were generated on an Illumina HiSeq 3000. Two rounds of multiplex PCR were performed to amplify the TCR beta CDR3 region from genomic DNA. The first PCR round used primers specific to each TRBV and TRBJ gene, with sequences filed in Chinese patent CN105087789A. TCRdb ran its own pipeline on the public reads, namely fastp trimming at Q25 and MiXCR clone calling, and kept in-frame beta chains. Each CDR3 protein appears once, grouped with its most common genes and DNA. In all, the sample holds some 60,000 distinct CDR3 sequences, and around a quarter of those were seen once. The ten biggest clones cover 7.5% of the sample. The sequences come from PBMCs, collected before or after stereotactic body radiation therapy (not recorded which). Receptors were obtained from a donor over 45 with non-small cell lung cancer.

For this clonotype: Possible read error: a much larger clone is one base away. The chain employs TRBV3-1 and TRBJ2-3; TRBD2 is a possible D gene (5 bases). The CDR3 consists of 16 residues. Germline V gene lookup returns CDR1 LGHDT and CDR2 YNNKEL (reference sequence). Here the CDR3 DNA reads TGTGCCAGCGGCCAAGGGAATAGCCTTACGGGGGATACGCAGTATTTT. This translates into CASGQGNSLTGDTQYF.

Worth noting for this clonotype: At one end the junction does not follow the germline gene, possibly because of a read error. The rearrangement joins TRBV28 to TRBJ1-2; 7 bases fit TRBD1. The CDR3 has 15 amino acids. Germline values: CDR1 MDHEN, CDR2 SYDVKM. The CDR3 loop reads CASSQAGQSNYGYTF. CDR3 nucleotide sequence: TGTGCCAGCAGTCAAGCGGGACAGAGTAACTATGGATACACCTTC.

This clonotype occurred many times. The chain has TRBV7-9 and TRBJ2-5; no clear D gene. V dropped 0 bases and J dropped 1 base, with 6 bases sitting between them. The CDR3 covers 14 residues. Germline CDR1 reads SEHNR; CDR2 reads FQNEAQ (reference sequence). The CDR3 nucleotides read TGTGCCAGCAGCTTAGCGTGGGGCCAAGAGACCCAGTACTTC. It codes for CASSLAWGQETQYF.

This clonotype came up many times. The chain joins TRBV6-1 to TRBJ1-3; no definite D call. The CDR3 extends over 15 amino acids. Per the germline V gene, CDR1 is MNHNS and CDR2 is SASEGT. V dropped 7 bases and J dropped 2 bases, with 15 bases sitting between them. CDR3 amino acids: CASKLTGTPGNTIYF. CDR3 DNA: TGTGCCAGCAAACTGACCGGAACCCCTGGAAACACCATATATTTT.

This clonotype was seen repeatedly, ten times or more. The chain combines TRBV2 with TRBJ2-7; TRBD2 matches at 7 bases. Germline CDR1 is SNHLY and CDR2 is FYNNEI. The CDR3 totals 13 residues. The trim removed 4 bases at V and 4 bases at J, leaving 4 bases unmatched. In DNA, the CDR3 is TGTGCCAGCAGTGTAGCGGGCGCATACGAGCAGTACTTC. Encoded protein: CASSVAGAYEQYF.

The J gene is TRBJ2-1, the V gene TRBV6-2 or TRBV6-3; 8 bases are a match to TRBD2. Germline V gene data show CDR1 as MNHEY and CDR2 as SVGEGT. The CDR3 is made up of 20 amino acids. Germline trimming cut 2 bases from V and 4 bases from J; bases unmatched to any gene: 19. CDR3 protein: CASSYTLSGGLFRSYNEQFF. CDR3 coding DNA: TGTGCCAGCAGTTACACATTGAGCGGGGGACTCTTTAGATCGTACAATGAGCAGTTCTTC.

As for this clonotype: At one end the junction does not follow the germline gene, possibly because of a read error. CDR3 DNA: TGCTCCAGCAGTTCCTACAGGGGGGTCGCAGATACGCAGTATTTT. Protein product: CSSSSYRGVADTQYF. The chain recombines TRBV6-9 with TRBJ2-3; TRBD1 matches at 8 bases. This CDR3 contains 15 residues. CDR1 and CDR2 (germline): MNHGY, SVAAGI.

This clonotype was counted many times. V gene TRBV5-1 combines with J gene TRBJ1-1; unclear D gene. The germline gives CDR1 SGHRS, CDR2 YFSETQ. Trimming shortened V by 0 bases and J by 1 base, and 7 bases separated the two germline ends. This CDR3 is 14 amino acids long. The CDR3: CASSLGGTNTEAFF. The DNA of the CDR3 is TGCGCCAGCAGCTTGGGGGGTACGAACACTGAAGCTTTCTTT.

The J gene is TRBJ1-5, the V gene TRBV19; tentative D call: TRBD1 (6 bases). Germline V gene sequence: CDR1 LNHDA, CDR2 SQIVND (reference sequence). V lost 5 bases and J lost 7, with 24 bases in between. The length of the CDR3 is 17 residues. CDR3 DNA: TGTGCCAGTAGTCCTCGCTGCGGGGGCGGGTTTTGGCAGCCCCAGCATTTT. As protein: CASSPRCGGGFWQPQHF.

The table lists this clonotype with many counts. This chain connects TRBV5-5 to TRBJ1-2; possibly TRBD1 for D (5 bases). The CDR3 covers 13 residues. Trimming removed 2 bases from V and 2 bases from J, with 7 bases in between. From germline, CDR1 is SGHKS and CDR2 YYEKEE (reference sequence). CDR3 DNA: TGTGCCAGCAGCTTCGGGGGGAACTATGGCTACACCTTC. Translated: CASSFGGNYGYTF.

This clonotype showed up many times. The CDR3 is CASSSGQGRNEQFF. The CDR3, as DNA: TGTGCCAGCAGTTCCGGACAGGGACGAAATGAGCAGTTCTTC. V usage is TRBV2 and J usage is TRBJ2-1; 8 positions agree with TRBD1. Looked up from germline, CDR1 is SNHLY and CDR2 is FYNNEI. V trimming: 5 bases; J trimming: 7 bases; junction bases outside the gene matches: 7. The CDR3 totals 14 residues.

For this clonotype: Because the CDR3 is missing its conserved closing phenylalanine or tryptophan, this is likely a read error. The DNA is omitted, as the CDR3 cannot be located on it reliably, and the CDR3 follows TCRdb's listing. The chain recombines TRBV5-1 with TRBJ1-6; TRBD1 reflects the table's D call only, with no check against the DNA. Germline values: CDR1 SGHRS, CDR2 YFSETQ. The CDR3 spans 9 residues, counting both ends. The chain's CDR3 is CASSLGTGI.

At least ten counts were recorded for this clonotype. The chain employs TRBV19 and TRBJ2-7; the D is unclear. The CDR3 has 14 amino acids. Germline V CDR1 and CDR2: LNHDA, SQIVND (reference sequence). V was trimmed by 5 bases and J by 0 bases, leaving 11 bases between them. CDR3 sequence reads: CASSRQASSYEQYF. The CDR3 DNA reads as TGTGCCAGTAGTCGGCAGGCCAGCTCCTACGAGCAGTACTTC. The variable domain in full, completed from reference TRBV19 and TRBJ2-7, reads DGGITQSPKYLFRKEGQNVTLSCEQNLNHDAMYWYRQDPGQGLRLIYYSQIVNDFQKGDIAEGYSVSREKKESFPLTVTSAQKNPTAFYLCASSRQASSYEQYFGPGTRLTVT.

This clonotype has ten or more counts. The rearrangement joins TRBV9 to TRBJ1-1, with 8 bases aligning to TRBD1. The J segment lost 6 bases and the V segment lost 4 bases, leaving 5 bases of the junction unmatched. Germline V lookup: CDR1 SGDLS, CDR2 YYNGEE. This CDR3 comprises 13 residues. CDR3 sequence (DNA): TGTGCCAGCAGCCTAAGACAGGGGTCTGAAGCTTTCTTT. It codes for CASSLRQGSEAFF.

As regards this clonotype: This may be a read error, as it is one base from a much larger clone. This chain uses TRBV7-8 with TRBJ2-7; 14 nucleotides line up with TRBD2. The CDR3 totals 14 residues. Germline values: CDR1 SGHVS, CDR2 FQNEAQ. Unmatched junction bases numbered 3, after V lost 5 bases and J lost 6 bases. The CDR3 reads CASSKGLAGGEQYF. CDR3 DNA: TGTGCCAGCAGCAAAGGACTAGCGGGGGGCGAGCAGTACTTC.

About this clonotype itself: A read error may be the cause here, since a much bigger clone is one base away. The V call is TRBV18, the J call TRBJ2-1, with 8 bases that match TRBD1. The V gene end was trimmed by 8 bases and the J gene end by 4 bases; junction bases not matched to a gene: 10. From germline, CDR1 is KGHSH and CDR2 LQKENI. The CDR3 totals 15 residues. CDR3 residues: CASTRGQVTYNEQFF. CDR3 DNA: TGTGCCAGCACACGGGGACAGGTTACATACAATGAGCAGTTCTTC.

This clonotype was recorded many times. DNA of the CDR3: TGTGCCAGTAGCGGGGGGCCTGGAGAGACCCAGTACTTC. As protein: CASSGGPGETQYF. V and J are TRBV19 and TRBJ2-5; weak D call: TRBD2 (7 bases). The ends were cut back, 6 bases at V and 4 bases at J, with 12 bases in the middle. Germline assignment: CDR1 LNHDA and CDR2 SQIVND (reference sequence). The CDR3 is 13 amino acids.

Details on this clonotype: The junction departs from germline at one end; a sequencing error may be responsible. This chain uses TRBV6-9 with TRBJ1-6, with a weak D call TRBD1 (5 bases). The CDR3 contains 14 residues. Germline CDR1 MNHGY, CDR2 SVAAGI. The CDR3, as DNA: TGTACCAGCAGTTTGGGACCGGATAGTTCACCCCTCCACTTT. This sequence encodes CTSSLGPDSSPLHF.

On this clonotype itself: This clone may be a read error of a much larger clone one base away. The CDR3 region has the DNA TGTGCCAACAGTCTTGGGGTAGACACCCTATATTTT. Translating it yields CANSLGVDTLYF. V and J are TRBV6-2 or TRBV6-3 and TRBJ1-3; D ambiguous. This CDR3 comprises 12 residues. CDR1 is MNHEY, CDR2 SVGEGT, per germline.

This clonotype came up once. With a much larger clone just one base away, this may be a read error. The chain links TRBV4-1 to TRBJ1-5, with D tentatively TRBD1 (6 bases). The CDR3 length is 14 residues. CDR1 and CDR2 from the germline V gene are MGHRA and YSYEKL. Between the trimmed V and J ends, which lost 2 bases and 5 bases, there was a span of 10 bases. The CDR3 protein is CASSQLYRDQPQHF. The DNA of the CDR3 is TGCGCCAGCAGCCAATTATACAGGGATCAGCCCCAGCATTTT.

There are many counts of this clonotype. V gene TRBV5-1 combines with J gene TRBJ1-5, with D possibly matching TRBD1 (5 bases). V shed 0 bases and J shed 0 bases, with 7 bases lying between them. CDR3 length equals 15 residues. The V gene's germline CDR1 is SGHRS and CDR2 YFSETQ. DNA of the CDR3: TGCGCCAGCAGCTTGGGACAGTATAGCAATCAGCCCCAGCATTTT. This codes for CASSLGQYSNQPQHF.

This clonotype was recorded at least ten times. The genes are TRBV6-2 or TRBV6-3 and TRBJ1-2, with D possibly TRBD1 on 6 matching bases. CDR3 length: 13 amino acids. Per germline, CDR1 MNHEY and CDR2 SVGEGT. Between the trimmed V and J ends, which lost 7 bases and 8 bases, there was a span of 17 bases. The CDR3 bases are TGTGCCAGCAAAAACCCCACAGGGCTGGGCTACACCTTC. It specifies CASKNPTGLGYTF.

This clonotype occurred many times. The chain couples TRBV12-3 or TRBV12-4 to TRBJ2-1; D is unresolved. The V end lost 6 bases, the J end lost 13 bases, and 16 bases lay between the germline ends. The CDR3 runs to 12 residues. CDR3 residues: CASRVGPSPQFF. DNA of the CDR3: TGTGCCAGCAGGGTCGGCCCCAGCCCCCAGTTCTTC.

This clonotype was detected many times. V and J are TRBV6-1 and TRBJ1-1; D is unclear. Germline CDR1 reads MNHNS; CDR2 reads SASEGT. The CDR3 runs 15 residues. The V and J ends lost 4 bases and 3 bases respectively, with 15 bases between them. Written as DNA, the CDR3 is TGTGCCAGCAGTGCCCCGAGGACCCCGGACACTGAAGCTTTCTTT. Translation gives CASSAPRTPDTEAFF.

In this sample, this clonotype turned up many times. The V call is TRBV27, the J call TRBJ2-3, with 9 positions matching TRBD1. This CDR3 has 15 amino acids. V lost 2 bases to trimming and J lost 1 base; unmatched junction nucleotides: 1. Germline V lookup: CDR1 MNHEY, CDR2 SMNVEV (reference sequence). The CDR3 DNA is TGTGCCAGCAGTTTAACAGGGGGCGGCACAGATACGCAGTATTTT. It specifies CASSLTGGGTDTQYF.

This clonotype was seen repeatedly, ten times or more. This sequence joins TRBV19 and TRBJ2-2; no clear D. The V and J ends lost 6 bases and 0 bases respectively, with 11 bases between them. Per germline, CDR1 LNHDA and CDR2 SQIVND (reference sequence). The CDR3 length is 15 residues. CDR3 DNA sequence: TGTGCCAGTAGGCCGCAGTGGGCGAACACCGGGGAGCTGTTTTTT. It codes for CASRPQWANTGELFF.

Ten or more counts support this clonotype. This chain links TRBV20-1 with TRBJ1-5; D is ambiguous. V lost 2 bases, J lost 7 bases, and 12 bases lay in between. This CDR3 spans 13 amino acids. Germline CDR1 and CDR2: DFQATT and SNEGSKA (reference sequence). Here the CDR3 reads CSARYGKNQPQHF. CDR3 in DNA: TGCAGTGCTAGATATGGGAAGAACCAGCCCCAGCATTTT.